The T cell receptor beta chain described here comes from a study of memory CD4+ T cells and cytomegalovirus serostatus. The overall study: Donors were healthy Belgian adults, fewer than ten CMV seropositive and approximately 25 seronegative. Points from the study as a whole: Suggested: most of the CMV-linked TCR signature lies in CD4+ memory cells.

Single viable CD3+CD4+CD8-CD45RO+ cells were sorted as the memory CD4+ T cells. Between the trimmed V and J ends, which lost 6 bases and 4 bases, there was a span of 18 bases. The V gene's germline CDR1 is MDHEN and CDR2 SYDVKM. This CDR3 has 15 amino acids. As concerns this clone: Its specificity is unknown.

Sequencing used immunoSEQ multiplex PCR; TCRdb keeps in-frame clones, though not all of them. The sample shows about 73,000 clones, about 73% of them seen only once. Sequenced material: memory CD4+ T cells from blood. The rearrangement links TRBV28 to TRBJ1-2, with D possibly TRBD1 on 5 matching bases. The origin of this receptor is an adult in good health and CMV-seropositive. The CDR3: CASRTTGPGGYGYTF. CDR3 DNA sequence: TGTGCCAGCAGAACGACGGGACCCGGAGGCTATGGCTACACCTTC.